The clone carrying this T cell receptor beta chain was recorded many times. CDR3 size: 16 residues. Looked up from germline, CDR1 is SEHNR and CDR2 is FQNEAQ (reference sequence). V gave up 4 bases and J gave up 4 bases, with 17 bases separating them. This library used approximately 370 ng RNA and molecular barcoded adaptors spanning alpha/delta and beta/gamma chains. In TCRdb, the reads were re-called with MiXCR into one record per CDR3 protein. This sample has tens of thousands of distinct CDR3 sequences, with around 13% found just once. The data originate from a study of read filtering for tumor transcriptome and immune sequencing. The overall study: Patients were some 16 male and roughly 15 female, mean age 65.9 years, range 47 to 80. Revised staging placed about 8 patients in R-ISS I, 15 to 20 in II, roughly 7 in III. TCR-mapped reads were about 3.5 to 10.27 million with IR-seq versus roughly 85 to 1,400 with RNA-seq.

Every patient had bone marrow sampled while the disease was active. The chain carries TRBV7-9 and TRBJ2-1, with D perhaps TRBD1 (6 bases). This receptor was taken from a donor aged 40 or older with multiple myeloma. Material: a population of CD138-negative cells sorted from bone marrow. This CDR3 reads CASSSIMGRGYNEQFF. The CDR3 nucleotides read TGTGCCAGCAGCTCAATCATGGGCAGGGGATACAATGAGCAGTTCTTC.